The source of this TCR beta chain is a study of blood T cell repertoires in COVID-19. CDR1 and CDR2 from the germline V gene are SGHVS and FQNEAQ. The CDR3 runs to 16 residues. V was trimmed by 5 bases and J by 0 bases, leaving 11 bases between them. TCRdb's copy holds only in-frame clones and misses some; the assay was immunoSEQ multiplex PCR. The repertoire holds about 360,000 clones, with more than 85% as singletons. The rearrangement uses TRBV7-8 and TRBJ1-6; tentatively, D is TRBD1 (6 bases). The sequencing sample was made of peripheral blood. The TCR originated in a human donor in a cohort sampled during active COVID-19. CDR3 sequence reads: CASSRTDSSYNSPLHF. CDR3 sequence (DNA): TGTGCCAGCAGCCGGACAGACAGCTCCTATAATTCACCCCTCCACTTT.